This TCR beta chain was sequenced for a study of cytomegalovirus exposure and HLA in healthy donors. As for the study in general: One earlier analysis, a look at 180 million or so T cells, found approximately 120 million unique TCR beta sequences. A preliminary data release comprised roughly 80 million unique TCRs obtained from HLA-typed donors.

Findings and caveats of the study: Presence/absence analysis assumed near-uniform sequencing depth across donors.

It was with 60 Vbeta and 13 Jbeta primers that the PCR ran. Assay: immunoSEQ multiplex PCR; the TCRdb copy retains only in-frame clones and omits some. The repertoire consists of 110,000 or so clones, with 67% occurring once and the leading ten covering roughly 8.7%. Regarding this clone: What it recognizes is unknown.

This clonotype originated in a young man in good health and CMV-seropositive. Sequenced sample: PBMCs.

DNA for the CDR3: TGTGCCAGCAGCGTAGCGGACAGGGCCGAGGCAACTAATGAAAAACTGTTTTTT. Translated: CASSVADRAEATNEKLFF. This rearrangement joins TRBV9 to TRBJ1-4, with TRBD1 identical over 8 bases. V gave up 0 bases and J gave up 0 bases; unmatched junction bases: 7. The CDR3 is 18 residues long. CDR1 is SGDLS and CDR2 is YYNGEE in the germline V gene.